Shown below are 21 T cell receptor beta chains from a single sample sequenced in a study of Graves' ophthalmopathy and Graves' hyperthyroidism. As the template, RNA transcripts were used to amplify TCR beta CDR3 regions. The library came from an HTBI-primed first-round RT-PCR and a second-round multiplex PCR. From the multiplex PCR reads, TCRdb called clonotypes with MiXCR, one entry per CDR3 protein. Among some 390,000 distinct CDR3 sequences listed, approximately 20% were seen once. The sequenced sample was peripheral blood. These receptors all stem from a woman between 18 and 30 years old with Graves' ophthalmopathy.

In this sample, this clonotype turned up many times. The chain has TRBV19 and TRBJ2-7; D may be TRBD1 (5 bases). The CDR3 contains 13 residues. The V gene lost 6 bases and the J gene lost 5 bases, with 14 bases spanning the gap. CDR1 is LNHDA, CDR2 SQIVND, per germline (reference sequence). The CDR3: CASRQAANNEQYF. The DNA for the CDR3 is TGTGCCAGTAGACAGGCAGCGAACAACGAGCAGTACTTC.

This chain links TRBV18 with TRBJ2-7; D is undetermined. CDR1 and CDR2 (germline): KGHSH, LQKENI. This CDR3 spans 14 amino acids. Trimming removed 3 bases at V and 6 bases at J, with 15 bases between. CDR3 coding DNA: TGTGCCAGCTCACCTCCTTCGGTTCTGGGCGAGCAGTACTTC. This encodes CASSPPSVLGEQYF.

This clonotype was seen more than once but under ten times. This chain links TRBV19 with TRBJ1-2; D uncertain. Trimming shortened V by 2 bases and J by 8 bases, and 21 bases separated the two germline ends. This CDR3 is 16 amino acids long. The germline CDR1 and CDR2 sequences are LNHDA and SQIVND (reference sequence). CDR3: CASSIKPVGPDWGYTF. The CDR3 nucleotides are TGTGCCAGTAGTATAAAGCCCGTGGGCCCTGATTGGGGCTACACCTTC.

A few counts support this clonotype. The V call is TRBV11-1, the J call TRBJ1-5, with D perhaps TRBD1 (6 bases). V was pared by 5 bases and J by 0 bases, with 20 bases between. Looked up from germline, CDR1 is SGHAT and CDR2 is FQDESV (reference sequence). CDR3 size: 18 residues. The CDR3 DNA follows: TGTGCCAGCAGCCCAGGAGAGTGGGCAGGGGATAGCAATCAGCCCCAGCATTTT. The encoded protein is CASSPGEWAGDSNQPQHF.

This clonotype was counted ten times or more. CDR3 bases: TGTGCCAGCAGCGCAGTTACCCCGAACACTGAAGCTTTCTTT. It specifies CASSAVTPNTEAFF. This sequence joins TRBV6-1 and TRBJ1-1; the D is unclear. The V gene lost 6 bases and the J gene lost 1 base, with 12 bases spanning the gap. This CDR3 region has 14 residues. Germline V gene sequence: CDR1 MNHNS, CDR2 SASEGT.

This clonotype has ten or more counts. This chain's CDR3 is CATSDPGRGETQYF. The CDR3 DNA is TGTGCCACCAGTGACCCCGGACGGGGAGAGACCCAGTACTTC. V is TRBV24-1 and J is TRBJ2-5; possibly TRBD2 for D (5 bases). V lost 4 bases to trimming and J lost 4 bases, with 12 bases between them. Germline V gives CDR1 KGHDR, CDR2 SFDVKD. This CDR3 has 14 residues.

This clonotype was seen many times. CDR3 in DNA: TGCAGCGTTGCTGGTGACGGCTACTACGAGCAGTACTTC. Protein sequence: CSVAGDGYYEQYF. The genes are TRBV29-1 and TRBJ2-7; no clear D. This CDR3 contains 13 residues. Trimming removed 4 bases at V and 3 bases at J, with 13 bases between. CDR1 and CDR2 (germline): SQVTM, ANQGSEA.

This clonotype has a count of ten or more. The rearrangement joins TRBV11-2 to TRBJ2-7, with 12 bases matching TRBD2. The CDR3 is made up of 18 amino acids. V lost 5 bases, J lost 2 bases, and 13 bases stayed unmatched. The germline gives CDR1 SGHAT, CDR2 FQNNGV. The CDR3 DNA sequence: TGTGCCAGCAGCCACCCTACTAGCGGGAGGAGGGATACCTACGAGCAGTACTTC. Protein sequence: CASSHPTSGRRDTYEQYF.

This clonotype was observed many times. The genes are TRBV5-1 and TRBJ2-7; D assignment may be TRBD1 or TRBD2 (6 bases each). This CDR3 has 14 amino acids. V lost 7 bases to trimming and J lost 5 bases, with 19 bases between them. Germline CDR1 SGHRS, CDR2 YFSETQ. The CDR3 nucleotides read TGCGCCAGCGCCACTCTCGGGGGCGCTGACGAGCAGTACTTC. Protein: CASATLGGADEQYF.

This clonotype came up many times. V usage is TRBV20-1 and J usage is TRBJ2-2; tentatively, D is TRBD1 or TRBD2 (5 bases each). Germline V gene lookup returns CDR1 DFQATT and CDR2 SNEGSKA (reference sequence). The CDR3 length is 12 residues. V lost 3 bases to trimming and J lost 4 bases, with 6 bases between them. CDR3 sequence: CSASGATGELFF. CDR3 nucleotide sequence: TGCAGTGCTAGCGGGGCCACCGGGGAGCTGTTTTTT.

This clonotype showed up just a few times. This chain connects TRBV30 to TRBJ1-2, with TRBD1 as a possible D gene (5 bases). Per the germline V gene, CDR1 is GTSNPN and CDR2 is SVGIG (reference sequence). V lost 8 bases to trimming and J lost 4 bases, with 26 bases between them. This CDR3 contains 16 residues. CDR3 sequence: CASSLVFQGSIYGYTF. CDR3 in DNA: TGTGCCAGCAGCTTAGTATTCCAGGGTTCCATCTATGGCTACACCTTC.

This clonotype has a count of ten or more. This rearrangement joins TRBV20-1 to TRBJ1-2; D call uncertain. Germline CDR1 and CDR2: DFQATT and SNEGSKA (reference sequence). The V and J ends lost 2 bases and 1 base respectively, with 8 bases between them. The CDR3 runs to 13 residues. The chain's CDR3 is CSARMPSNYGYTF. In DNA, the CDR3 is TGCAGTGCTAGAATGCCGAGTAACTATGGCTACACCTTC.

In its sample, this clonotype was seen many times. This CDR3 reads CASSSGLAGGAYEQYF. The CDR3 DNA sequence: TGTGCCAGCAGTTCGGGACTAGCGGGAGGGGCGTACGAGCAGTACTTC. The chain is built from TRBV12-3 or TRBV12-4 and TRBJ2-7; 16 bases fit TRBD2. CDR3 length: 16 residues. With V trimmed by 4 bases and J by 4 bases, 4 bases remained unmatched.

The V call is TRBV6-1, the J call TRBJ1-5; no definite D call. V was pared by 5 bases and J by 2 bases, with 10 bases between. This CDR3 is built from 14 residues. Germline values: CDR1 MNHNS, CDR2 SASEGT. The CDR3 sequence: CASSPASGNQPQHF. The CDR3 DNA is TGTGCCAGCAGTCCTGCCTCGGGCAATCAGCCCCAGCATTTT.

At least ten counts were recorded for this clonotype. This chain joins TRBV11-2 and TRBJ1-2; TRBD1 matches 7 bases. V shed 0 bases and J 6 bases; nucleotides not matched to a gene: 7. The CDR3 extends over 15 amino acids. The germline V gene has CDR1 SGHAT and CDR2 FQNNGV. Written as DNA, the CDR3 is TGTGCCAGCAGCTTAGATCCAGGGGGAGGGAATGGCTACACCTTC. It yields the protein CASSLDPGGGNGYTF.

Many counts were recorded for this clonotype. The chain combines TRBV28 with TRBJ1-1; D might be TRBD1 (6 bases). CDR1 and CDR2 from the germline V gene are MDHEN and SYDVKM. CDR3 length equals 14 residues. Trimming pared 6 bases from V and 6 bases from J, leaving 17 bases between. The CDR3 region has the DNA TGTGCCAGCAGGTCAAGTTGGGGGCGTGCTGAAGCTTTCTTT. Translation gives CASRSSWGRAEAFF.

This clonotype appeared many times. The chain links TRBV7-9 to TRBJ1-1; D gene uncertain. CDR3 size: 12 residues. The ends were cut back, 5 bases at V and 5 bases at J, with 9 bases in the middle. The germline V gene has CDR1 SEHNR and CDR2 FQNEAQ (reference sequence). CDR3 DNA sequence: TGTGCCAGCAGCCTAGAACAAACTGAAGCTTTCTTT. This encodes CASSLEQTEAFF.

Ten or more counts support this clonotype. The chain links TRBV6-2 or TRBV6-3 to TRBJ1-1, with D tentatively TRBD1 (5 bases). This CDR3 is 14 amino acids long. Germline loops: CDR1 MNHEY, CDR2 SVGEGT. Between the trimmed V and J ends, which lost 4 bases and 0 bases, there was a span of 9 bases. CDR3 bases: TGTGCCAGCAGTTCCCCAGGGCTGAACACTGAAGCTTTCTTT. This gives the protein CASSSPGLNTEAFF.

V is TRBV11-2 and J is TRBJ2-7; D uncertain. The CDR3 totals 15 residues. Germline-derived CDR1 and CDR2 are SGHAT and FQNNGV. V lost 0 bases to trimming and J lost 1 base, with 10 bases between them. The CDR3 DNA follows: TGTGCCAGCAGCTTAGAATTGGGCAGTTCCTACGAGCAGTACTTC. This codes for CASSLELGSSYEQYF.

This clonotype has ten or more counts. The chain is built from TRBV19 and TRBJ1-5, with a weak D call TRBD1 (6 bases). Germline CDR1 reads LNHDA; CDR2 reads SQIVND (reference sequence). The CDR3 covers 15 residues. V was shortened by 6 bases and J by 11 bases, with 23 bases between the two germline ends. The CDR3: CASSDPTGAPRSQHF. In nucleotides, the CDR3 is TGTGCCAGTAGCGACCCGACGGGGGCCCCGAGGTCCCAGCATTTT.

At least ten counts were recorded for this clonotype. The CDR3 nucleotides are TGTGCCAGCAGCCGAACCGGGCTGCAAGCCGGGGAGCTGTTTTTT. It specifies CASSRTGLQAGELFF. The chain links TRBV6-1 to TRBJ2-2, with D uncertain. The CDR3 runs 15 residues. The V end was cut by 6 bases, the J end by 6 bases, with 17 bases between. Germline V lookup: CDR1 MNHNS, CDR2 SASEGT.